This TCR beta chain was identified during a study of blood T cell repertoires in COVID-19 (TCRdb year 2020). Context from the whole study: Collaborator samples came from the United States, Italy and Spain and covered acute and convalescent phases of COVID-19. The repertoires were released in a freely available public database meant as a resource for research on the immune response to SARS-CoV-2. Samples were obtained from the ongoing ImmuneRACE study (first 160 participants) and from some 1,200 subjects provided by 6 global collaborators. Subjects who had been exposed to COVID-19, were actively infected with it, or had recovered from it provided the deeply sampled blood TCRbeta repertoires that made up the dataset. Where HLA class I and class II types were available, the types were taken from metadata supplied by the sample provider, not from assay-based typing. The sample metadata nearly always contained a de-identified subject ID, COVID-19 status, age in years and sex. The prospective study material was composed of cDNA or gDNA derived from T cells, B-cell-depleted T cells, or PBMCs. What the work shows at the level of the full study, not this receptor alone: The amount of clinical and demographic metadata varied by source and participant and was provided uncurated.

Collaborating institutions collected whole blood in K2EDTA tubes following their own protocols. For TCRbeta analysis, collaborators shipped samples as frozen whole blood, isolated PBMCs, or DNA extracted from either of those sample types. As regards this clone: Its cognate antigen has yet to be identified. There are no base qualities to consult, and no much larger clone falls within one base.

TCRbeta CDR3 regions were amplified from genomic DNA using the immunoSEQ Assay, a bias-controlled multiplex PCR. The paper's data handling went like this. The number of nucleated cells in each sample was estimated by amplification of reference gene primers within the assay. To quantify the absolute abundance of each unique TCRbeta CDR3 rearrangement, sequence reads were collapsed and filtered. For each sample, productive Simpson clonality was calculated as the square root of Simpson's diversity index across productive rearrangements. Drawn from immuneACCESS, this table holds only the in-frame rearrangements with V and J called that TCRdb kept. Clones are partly lost; checked studies trace under half to an unresolved V gene and leave the rest unexplained. V and J calls plus clone size are reproduced from that table; the DNA served to infer D and trimming. In all, the sample holds approximately 65,000 clones, and approximately 79% of those were seen once. The ten largest clones add up to about 20% of the sample.

Trimming accounts for 1 base at V and 4 bases at J, while the number of junction bases matched to no gene is 5. CDR1 and CDR2, looked up from the germline V gene (reference sequence), are LNHNV and YYDKDF. From the cysteine up to the phenylalanine, the CDR3 has a length of 15 residues. The DNA shown is the 45-base CDR3, in frame from base 1. This receptor was identified in a woman over 75 with active or convalescent COVID-19. Sequenced material: peripheral blood. The rearrangement joined TRBV15 to TRBJ2-7; 9 central bases correspond to TRBD1. The CDR3 reads CATSRGPGQGYEQYF. The nucleotides are TGTGCCACCAGCAGAGGACCGGGACAGGGATACGAGCAGTACTTC.